This T cell receptor beta chain was recovered during a study of beta chain features in type 1 diabetes. Of note for this clone: Its antigen remains unidentified.

What was sequenced were expressed TCRB transcripts, since all of the isolated RNA had been reverse transcribed. Profiled with immunoSEQ multiplex PCR; TCRdb holds only in-frame clones, not every one. The sample includes about 650,000 clones, roughly an eighth of them seen just once. It was one heparinised blood draw, averaging around 110 mL, that each donor gave. Each sorted fraction was over 95% pure. With 5 bases clipped from V and 7 bases from J, the junction kept 8 bases outside the gene matches. Germline V gives CDR1 SGHAT, CDR2 FQNNGV. The CDR3 loop spans 14 amino acids. Regarding the study as a whole: There was a moderate but significant shortening of TCRB CDR3s in all four CD4+ subsets of Type 1 diabetes patients.

This chain joins TRBV11-2 and TRBJ2-1, with 7 bases lining up with TRBD1. The sample taken for sequencing was naive CD4+ T cells from blood. The sequence was obtained from a man between 25 and 39 years old with type 1 diabetes. This CDR3 reads CASSGRGQFNEQFF. CDR3 nucleotide sequence: TGTGCCAGCAGCGGAAGGGGACAGTTTAATGAGCAGTTCTTC. The full variable domain, completed using reference TRBV11-2 and TRBJ2-1, is EAGVAQSPRYKIIEKRQSVAFWCNPISGHATLYWYQQILGQGPKLLIQFQNNGVVDDSQLPKDRFSAERLKGVDSTLKIQPAKLEDSAVYLCASSGRGQFNEQFFGPGTRLTVL.